The clone carrying this T cell receptor beta chain appeared a few times. Its specificity is unknown. Every TCR cDNA molecule carried a tag that served as a unique molecular identifier. TCRdb fed the 5' RACE reads into MiXCR, producing one record per CDR3 protein. The sample yields around 13,000 distinct CDR3 sequences, 13% to 15% seen once. The data derive from a study of spatial heterogeneity in lung cancer. Study-level information: Among detected sequences, beta-chain ones consistently exceeded alpha-chain ones in number.

Germline lookup yields CDR1 SGHVS and CDR2 FNYEAQ. Trimming removed 5 bases at V and 8 bases at J, with 19 bases between. The CDR3 consists of 15 residues. The time point was: sample taken at primary tumor resection. Sequencing was performed on whole RNA extracted from tumor and nontumor lung tissue, or from frozen PBMC, and the material was left unsorted. There were 70 to 80 donors, all of them untreated patients with early-stage non-small cell lung cancer. Study results and limitations: Resection saw ubiquitous expanded tumor TCRs appear in blood more than follow-up did.

The J gene is TRBJ1-5, the V gene TRBV7-6; D may be TRBD1 (6 bases). This TCR derives from a male donor with early-stage non-small cell lung cancer. Sequenced material: PBMCs, taken at surgery. CDR3 bases: TGTGCCAGCAGCCCGGGCAGGGGACGAAGGGAGCCCCAGCATTTT. Protein sequence: CASSPGRGRREPQHF.